Sequencing of this T cell receptor (beta chain) was carried out in a study of post-analysis software for immune sequencing data. The sample holds one count of this clonotype. Its antigen is not identified. The CDR3 length is 16 residues. The V and J ends lost 2 bases and 5 bases respectively, with 14 bases between them. Germline assignment: CDR1 SGHRS and CDR2 YFSETQ. Findings and limits, study-wide: Included in a set of 5 or 6 TRBV segments more frequent in patients than controls were TRBV5-6, TRBV5-1 and TRBV20-1.

Incorporated into the TCR beta cDNA libraries were unique molecular identifiers, which served to reduce PCR and sequencing biases. TCRdb called the PCR reads again in MiXCR, with one record for every CDR3 protein. The data show approximately 460,000 distinct CDR3 sequences, 45% seen once. Sequenced: blood. V gene TRBV5-1 combines with J gene TRBJ1-6, with D unresolved. The TCR originated in a girl aged 10 to 17 with multiple sclerosis. The CDR3 here is CASSFLTMKNNSPLHF. Here the CDR3 DNA reads TGCGCCAGCAGCTTCCTAACAATGAAGAATAATTCACCCCTCCACTTT.